This is a list of T cell receptor beta chains from one sample in a study of vaccination and CD4 T cells after COVID-19. One entry per CDR3 protein results from TCRdb running MiXCR on the PCR reads. The profile shows approximately 20,000 distinct CDR3 sequences, roughly 29% of them singletons. These receptors' targets are unknown. The sample consisted of cultured CD4+ T cells from blood. All receptors come from a human donor with COVID-19. Both conserved end residues are part of each CDR3. D genes are given only for firm matches. The size field is filled for only some rows; it gives once, few, many or a size class.

J,D,V,size,DNA,CDR3
TRBJ2-1,-,TRBV11-2,-,TGTGCCAGTAGTACTCAGGGATACTACAATGAGCAGTTCTTC,CASSTQGYYNEQFF
TRBJ1-6,-,TRBV7-8,-,TGTGCCAGCAGCTTACAGAGACCTAATTCACCCCTCCACTTT,CASSLQRPNSPLHF
TRBJ2-1,-,TRBV9,-,TGTGCCAGCAGCGTAGACTCCTACAATGAGCAGTTCTTC,CASSVDSYNEQFF
TRBJ1-5,-,TRBV6-1,-,TGTGCCAGCTCAGCAGGGTCCGTGGGCAATCAGCCCCAGCATTTT,CASSAGSVGNQPQHF
TRBJ2-2,-,TRBV19,-,TGTGCCAGTAGTATAGTGGGGGACACCGGGGAGCTGTTTTTT,CASSIVGDTGELFF
TRBJ2-5,-,TRBV6-1,few,TGTGCCAGCAGTGAATTTATAGGGGGGCGAGAGACCCAGTACTTC,CASSEFIGGRETQYF
TRBJ2-1,TRBD1,TRBV2,few,TGTGCCAGCTCGAGGGGGCAGGATGAGCAGTTCTTC,CASSRGQDEQFF
TRBJ1-1,-,TRBV11-3,-,TGTGCCAGCAGCACCAGACAGGAGAACACTGAAGCTTTCTTT,CASSTRQENTEAFF
TRBJ2-5,-,TRBV7-2,-,TGTGCCAGCAGCCAAAACGGACGCCAAGAGACCCAGTACTTC,CASSQNGRQETQYF
TRBJ1-6,TRBD1,TRBV12-3/TRBV12-4,few,TGTGCCAGCAGTCTCAGACAGGGGGGTTCACCCCTCCACTTT,CASSLRQGGSPLHF
TRBJ1-1,-,TRBV6-5,-,TGTGCCAGCAGTTACTCGTGGGGCAGGGGCATGAACACTGAAGCTTTCTTT,CASSYSWGRGMNTEAFF
TRBJ2-2,TRBD1,TRBV25-1,few,TGTGCCAGCAAGGGGACAGGGACGGACACCGGGGAGCTGTTTTTT,CASKGTGTDTGELFF
TRBJ1-6,-,TRBV9,-,TGTGCCAGCAGTGTCGGGCCCGCAAATTCACCCCTCCACTTT,CASSVGPANSPLHF
TRBJ1-6,-,TRBV6-1,-,TGTGCCACAAACCGGGACAACTACGCGGACTATAATTCACCCCTCCACTTT,CATNRDNYADYNSPLHF
TRBJ1-5,-,TRBV29-1,-,TGCAGCGCCGCCAGGGAACTGGGTCAGCCCCAGCATTTT,CSAARELGQPQHF
TRBJ2-2,TRBD2,TRBV6-1,-,TGTGCCAGCAGCCTACTTGCGGGGGGGCCTTCCGGGGAGCTGTTTTTT,CASSLLAGGPSGELFF
TRBJ2-3,-,TRBV6-4,-,TGTGCCAGCAGTGACTACACTTCGGGAGCGCAGTATTTT,CASSDYTSGAQYF
TRBJ1-3,-,TRBV6-5,-,TGTGCCAGCAGTTACACTAAAGCCACCTCTGGAAACACCATATATTTT,CASSYTKATSGNTIYF
TRBJ1-5,TRBD1,TRBV19,-,TGTGCCAGTAGGACCGGACAGGGACCCAATCAGCCCCAGCATTTT,CASRTGQGPNQPQHF
TRBJ2-2,TRBD1,TRBV4-1,few,TGCGCCAGCAGCCACCTCGGGACAGGGAGAAACACCGGGGAGCTGTTTTTT,CASSHLGTGRNTGELFF
TRBJ1-3,-,TRBV7-9,-,TGTGCCAGCAGCTTAGGGGATTCTGGAAACACCATATATTTT,CASSLGDSGNTIYF
TRBJ2-5,TRBD1,TRBV14,once,TGTGCCAGCAGCCTGAAGAGGGGGCTAGGGTACCAAGAGACCCAGTACTTC,CASSLKRGLGYQETQYF
TRBJ2-7,TRBD1,TRBV6-1,few,TGTGCCAGCAGTGGACAGGGAGTGACCTACGAGCAGTACTTC,CASSGQGVTYEQYF
TRBJ2-3,TRBD2,TRBV5-4,-,TGTGCCAGCAGCTTGGGAATAGCGGGGAGCACAGATACGCAGTATTTT,CASSLGIAGSTDTQYF
TRBJ1-1,-,TRBV6-5,few,TGTGCCAGCAGTTTCCAGTCGGGGGCTGAAGCTTTCTTT,CASSFQSGAEAFF
TRBJ2-2,-,TRBV2,-,TGTGCCAGCATTCGAGACTCGTTCGCGAACACCGGGGAGCTGTTTTTT,CASIRDSFANTGELFF
TRBJ2-3,-,TRBV19,-,TGTGCCAGTAGTACGGGGAGGTGGCGCACAGATACGCAGTATTTT,CASSTGRWRTDTQYF
TRBJ2-5,-,TRBV29-1,-,TGCAGCGGGATCCGGGGGGCGGGGCAGGGAGAGACCCAGTACTTC,CSGIRGAGQGETQYF
TRBJ1-3,-,TRBV19,few,TGTGCCAGTAGCCCCTCAGTTGGCGCCATATATTTT,CASSPSVGAIYF
TRBJ2-1,-,TRBV11-1,-,TGTGCCAGCACCCCCCCAGCCGGCAATGAGCAGTTCTTC,CASTPPAGNEQFF
TRBJ1-4,-,TRBV29-1,-,TGCAGCCCCGGGGCGGAGCCGCGGGGTGAAAAACTGTTTTTT,CSPGAEPRGEKLFF
TRBJ2-1,-,TRBV5-1,-,TGCGCCAGCAGCCCCTGGGACGCTGGCAATCAGCAGTTCTTC,CASSPWDAGNQQFF
TRBJ2-3,-,TRBV2,-,TGTGCCAGCAGTGAACAGAGCGGGTTCCCAGATACGCAGTATTTT,CASSEQSGFPDTQYF
TRBJ2-1,TRBD1,TRBV9,-,TGTGCCAGCAGCGTAGGGTCGGGACAGGGGGTCAATGAGCAGTTCTTC,CASSVGSGQGVNEQFF
TRBJ1-1,-,TRBV6-5,-,TGTGCCAGCAGTTACGATCTCGTAAGGAACACTGAAGCTTTCTTT,CASSYDLVRNTEAFF
TRBJ2-5,-,TRBV11-2,-,TGTGCCAGCAGCTTACAGGTATTTGAGACCCAGTACTTC,CASSLQVFETQYF
TRBJ2-3,-,TRBV10-1,few,TGCGCCAGCAGTGAGTCTCGCCAAGGACGGGGGGCAAGCACAGATACGCAGTATTTT,CASSESRQGRGASTDTQYF